Below are 24 T cell receptor beta chains sequenced from a single sample in a study of blood T cell repertoires in COVID-19. Profiled with immunoSEQ multiplex PCR; TCRdb holds only in-frame clones, not every one. The sample gives 70,000 to 100,000 clones, roughly 78% of which show up once; around 7.2% is in the top ten. The specimen was peripheral blood. The receptors shown here come from a man in his fifties or sixties with active or convalescent COVID-19.

J is TRBJ2-7 and V is TRBV18; D is possibly TRBD1 (5 bases). The CDR3 contains 16 residues. Germline V gene data show CDR1 as KGHSH and CDR2 as LQKENI. V shed 0 bases and J shed 7 bases, with 19 bases lying between them. Written as DNA, the CDR3 is TGTGCCAGCTCACCACCTTTAGGGGAAACTAACAAGGAGCAGTACTTC. Translation: CASSPPLGETNKEQYF. Together with reference TRBV18 and TRBJ2-7, the CDR3 gives the full variable domain: NAGVMQNPRHLVRRRGQEARLRCSPMKGHSHVYWYRQLPEEGLKFMVYLQKENIIDESGMPKERFSAEFPKEGPSILRIQQVVRGDSAAYFCASSPPLGETNKEQYFGPGTRLTVT.

There are a few counts of this clone. The V and J genes are TRBV4-1 and TRBJ2-2, with unresolved D. Trimming took off 0 bases at V and 1 base at J, with 9 bases between the two ends. This CDR3 region has 16 residues. Germline V gene lookup returns CDR1 MGHRA and CDR2 YSYEKL. In DNA form, the CDR3 reads TGCGCCAGCAGCCAAGAATGGAGTCGGAACACCGGGGAGCTGTTTTTT. Residues: CASSQEWSRNTGELFF.

This chain links TRBV10-3 with TRBJ1-4; TRBD1 might be the D (5 bases). The V and J ends lost 2 bases and 6 bases respectively, with 10 bases between them. This CDR3 is 14 amino acids long. The germline CDR1 and CDR2 sequences are ENHRY and SYGVKD. CDR3 coding DNA: TGTGCCATCAGTGAGCCAGGGAAGCATGAAAAACTGTTTTTT. Amino acids: CAISEPGKHEKLFF.

The chain couples TRBV28 to TRBJ1-2; 10 positions match TRBD1. Germline assignment: CDR1 MDHEN and CDR2 SYDVKM. The CDR3 has 14 amino acids. The V segment lost 5 bases and the J segment 7 bases; nucleotides outside the gene matches: 7. CDR3 bases: TGTGCCAGCAGTCCACCGGGACAGGGGTTTGGCTACACCTTC. Translated, it gives CASSPPGQGFGYTF.

This chain joins TRBV19 and TRBJ2-2; possible D gene TRBD1, 6 bases. CDR1 and CDR2 from the germline V gene are LNHDA and SQIVND (reference sequence). V was shortened by 7 bases and J by 0 bases, with 9 bases between the two germline ends. The CDR3 is made up of 14 amino acids. CDR3 amino acids: CASTQGPNTGELFF. The DNA for the CDR3 is TGTGCCAGTACCCAGGGGCCGAACACCGGGGAGCTGTTTTTT.

This chain links TRBV5-3 with TRBJ2-2, with 7 bases that match TRBD1. TRBV5-3 is classed as an ORF, of uncertain function. CDR3 length: 17 residues. V lost 0 bases to trimming and J lost 0 bases; unmatched junction nucleotides: 5. CDR3 loop: CARSLARQGTNTGELFF. The CDR3, as DNA: TGTGCCAGAAGCTTGGCCCGACAGGGAACGAACACCGGGGAGCTGTTTTTT.

This clone was seen a few times. This chain's CDR3 is CASSLGTGSYGYTF. In DNA, the CDR3 is TGCGCCAGCAGCTTGGGTACAGGGAGCTATGGCTACACCTTC. The genes are TRBV5-1 and TRBJ1-2; TRBD1 is a possible D gene (6 bases). This CDR3 has 14 amino acids. CDR1 and CDR2 (germline): SGHRS, YFSETQ. Trimming took off 0 bases at V and 4 bases at J, with 10 bases between the two ends. Filled out from reference TRBV5-1 and TRBJ1-2, the complete variable domain reads KAGVTQTPRYLIKTRGQQVTLSCSPISGHRSVSWYQQTPGQGLQFLFEYFSETQRNKGNFPGRFSGRQFSNSRSEMNVSTLELGDSALYLCASSLGTGSYGYTFGSGTRLTVV.

V and J are TRBV4-2 and TRBJ1-3; D might be TRBD1 (5 bases). Germline loops: CDR1 LGHNA, CDR2 YNFKEQ. The CDR3 consists of 15 residues. The germline V and J ends were trimmed by 0 bases and 4 bases, with 10 bases remaining between them. The CDR3 sequence: CASSQDQGVGNTIYF. In DNA, the CDR3 is TGTGCCAGCAGCCAAGACCAAGGGGTCGGAAACACCATATATTTT.

J is TRBJ1-4 and V is TRBV18; D is possibly TRBD1 (6 bases). The CDR3 runs 15 residues. Deletions cut 3 bases from V and 3 bases from J, with 11 bases between. Germline-derived CDR1 and CDR2 are KGHSH and LQKENI. CDR3 nucleotides: TGTGCCAGCTCACCGGGTTCAGGGGCTAATGAAAAACTGTTTTTT. It specifies CASSPGSGANEKLFF.

The chain joins TRBV19 to TRBJ2-1; 7 nucleotides line up with TRBD2. Germline trimming cut 6 bases from V and 6 bases from J; bases unmatched to any gene: 14. Looked up from germline, CDR1 is LNHDA and CDR2 is SQIVND (reference sequence). This CDR3 is built from 16 residues. CDR3 nucleotides: TGTGCCAGTAGAGCCCCGGACTATTCGGGGGGCAATGAGCAGTTCTTC. This codes for CASRAPDYSGGNEQFF.

The chain employs TRBV27 and TRBJ1-4; D not certain. Trimming took 4 bases from V and 4 from J, leaving 13 bases between them. This CDR3 has 15 residues. Germline CDR1 MNHEY, CDR2 SMNVEV (reference sequence). This CDR3 is CASSSYSEGNEKLFF. The CDR3 DNA is TGTGCCAGCAGTTCCTACTCCGAGGGTAATGAAAAACTGTTTTTT.

This chain links TRBV5-1 with TRBJ1-3; 7 bases are a match to TRBD1. V lost 8 bases to trimming and J lost 2 bases; unmatched junction nucleotides: 4. Germline V gives CDR1 SGHRS, CDR2 YFSETQ. The CDR3 extends over 13 amino acids. The CDR3 DNA reads TGCGCCAGTAGGACAGGCGCTGGAAACACCATATATTTT. Its protein is CASRTGAGNTIYF.

The rearrangement joins TRBV2 to TRBJ2-7, with TRBD1 as a possible D gene (5 bases). Germline V gene lookup returns CDR1 SNHLY and CDR2 FYNNEI. The CDR3 runs to 12 residues. The V end was cut by 6 bases, the J end by 2 bases, with 8 bases between. The CDR3 coding sequence is TGTGCCAGCAGGTCGGACACCTACGAGCAGTACTTC. This codes for CASRSDTYEQYF.

The CDR3 here is CASSRAGVSNQPQHF. The CDR3 DNA is TGTGCCAGTAGTAGGGCAGGGGTTAGCAATCAGCCCCAGCATTTT. The chain joins TRBV19 to TRBJ1-5; D perhaps matches TRBD1 (6 bases). The germline V gene has CDR1 LNHDA and CDR2 SQIVND (reference sequence). The germline V and J ends were trimmed by 4 bases and 0 bases, with 10 bases remaining between them. The CDR3 consists of 15 residues. Full variable domain (missing parts from reference TRBV19 and TRBJ1-5): DGGITQSPKYLFRKEGQNVTLSCEQNLNHDAMYWYRQDPGQGLRLIYYSQIVNDFQKGDIAEGYSVSREKKESFPLTVTSAQKNPTAFYLCASSRAGVSNQPQHFGDGTRLSIL.

The chain has TRBV5-1 and TRBJ1-3; 9 bases fit TRBD1. Losses at the gene ends were 4 bases for V and 0 bases for J; bases not matched to a gene: 5. The CDR3 runs 16 residues. Germline V gene data show CDR1 as SGHRS and CDR2 as YFSETQ. For the CDR3, the DNA is TGCGCCAGCAGCGGGACAGGGCAAAGCTCTGGAAACACCATATATTTT. Encoded protein: CASSGTGQSSGNTIYF.

The genes are TRBV5-1 and TRBJ2-5; 7 bases are shared with TRBD1. V gave up 1 base and J gave up 1 base; unmatched junction bases: 4. CDR1 SGHRS and CDR2 YFSETQ come from the germline V gene. The CDR3 runs 15 residues. CDR3 nucleotide sequence: TGCGCCAGCAGCTTGACAGGGGCCATCCAAGAGACCCAGTACTTC. The encoded protein is CASSLTGAIQETQYF.

V gene TRBV20-1 combines with J gene TRBJ2-1; D is ambiguous. Germline V lookup: CDR1 DFQATT, CDR2 SNEGSKA (reference sequence). The V end lost 3 bases, the J end lost 4 bases, and 4 bases lay between the germline ends. The CDR3 extends over 11 amino acids. The CDR3 here is CSASLYNEQFF. CDR3 coding DNA: TGCAGTGCTAGTCTTTACAATGAGCAGTTCTTC.

This chain links TRBV7-2 with TRBJ2-7; no definite D call. Trimming took 5 bases from V and 4 from J, leaving 6 bases between them. This CDR3 is built from 11 residues. From germline, CDR1 is SGHTA and CDR2 FQGNSA. CDR3 DNA: TGTGCCAGCAGCCCCCTTTACGAGCAGTACTTC. Its translation: CASSPLYEQYF.

This CDR3 reads CATIHPSSYNEQFF. The CDR3 DNA is TGTGCCACCATTCACCCCAGCTCCTACAATGAGCAGTTCTTC. The rearrangement joins TRBV28 to TRBJ2-1, with D hard to call. The CDR3 covers 14 residues. Germline CDR1 is MDHEN and CDR2 is SYDVKM. V lost 10 bases, J lost 0 bases, and 13 bases lay in between.

This clone has more than one count but fewer than ten. The V call is TRBV3-1 (or the pseudogene TRBV3-2), the J call TRBJ2-5; tentative D call: TRBD2 (6 bases). There are 14 residues in the CDR3. Trimming took 1 base from V and 4 from J, leaving 10 bases between them. CDR1 is LGHDT, CDR2 YNNKEL, per germline (reference sequence). This chain's CDR3 is CASSQVGGGETQYF. CDR3 coding DNA: TGTGCCAGCAGCCAAGTCGGGGGAGGAGAGACCCAGTACTTC.

The gene calls are TRBV7-9 and TRBJ1-1, with TRBD1 matching over 7 bases. The V segment lost 3 bases and the J segment 8 bases; nucleotides outside the gene matches: 6. CDR1 is SEHNR, CDR2 FQNEAQ, per germline (reference sequence). The CDR3 has 13 residues. The CDR3 sequence: CASSLVQGQEAFF. As DNA, the CDR3 is TGTGCCAGCAGCTTGGTACAGGGGCAGGAAGCTTTCTTT. The entire variable domain, with the rest obtained from reference TRBV7-9 and TRBJ1-1, is as follows: DTGVSQNPRHKITKRGQNVTFRCDPISEHNRLYWYRQTLGQGPEFLTYFQNEAQLEKSRLLSDRFSAERPKGSFSTLEIQRTEQGDSAMYLCASSLVQGQEAFFGQGTRLTVV.

The chain uses TRBV7-2 and TRBJ1-3; D is unclear. Trimming removed 1 base at V and 5 bases at J, with 12 bases between. Germline V gives CDR1 SGHTA, CDR2 FQGNSA. The CDR3 extends over 15 amino acids. The CDR3 DNA is TGTGCCAGCAGCTTAGAGGGAAGGACTAGAAACACCATATATTTT. Translation: CASSLEGRTRNTIYF.

This chain joins TRBV5-8 and TRBJ2-7; TRBD1 is a possible D gene (5 bases). The CDR3 covers 14 residues. Trimming left V 3 bases short and J 6 bases short, with 16 bases between. Germline CDR1 and CDR2: SGHTS and YDEGEE. CDR3 DNA: TGTGCCAGCAGCTCCGGACAATCCTTCTCCGAGCAGTACTTC. Encoded protein: CASSSGQSFSEQYF.

The gene calls are TRBV2 and TRBJ2-3, with 10 bases aligning to TRBD1. The V gene's germline CDR1 is SNHLY and CDR2 FYNNEI. The CDR3 has 15 residues. V was pared by 7 bases and J by 0 bases, with 4 bases of the junction left unmatched. The CDR3 region is CASTGTGASTDTQYF. The CDR3 DNA reads TGTGCCAGCACCGGGACAGGGGCGAGCACAGATACGCAGTATTTT.